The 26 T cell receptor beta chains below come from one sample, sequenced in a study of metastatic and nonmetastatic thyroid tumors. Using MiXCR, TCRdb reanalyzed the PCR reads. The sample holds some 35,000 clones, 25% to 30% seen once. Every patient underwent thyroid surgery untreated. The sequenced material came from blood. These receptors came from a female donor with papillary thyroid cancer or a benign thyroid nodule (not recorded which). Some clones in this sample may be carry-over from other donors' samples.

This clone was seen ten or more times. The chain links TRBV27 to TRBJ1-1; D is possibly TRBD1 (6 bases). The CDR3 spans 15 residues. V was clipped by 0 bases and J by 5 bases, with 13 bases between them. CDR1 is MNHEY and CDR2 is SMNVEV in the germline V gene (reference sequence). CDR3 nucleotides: TGTGCCAGCAGTTTATCGACAGTAAGGGGGACTGAAGCTTTCTTT. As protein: CASSLSTVRGTEAFF.

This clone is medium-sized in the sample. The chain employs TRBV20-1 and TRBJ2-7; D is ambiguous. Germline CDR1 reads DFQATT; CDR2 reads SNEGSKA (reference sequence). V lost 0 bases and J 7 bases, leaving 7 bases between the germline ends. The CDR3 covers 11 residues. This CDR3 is CSARDREEQYF. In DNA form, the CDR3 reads TGCAGTGCTAGAGATCGAGAAGAGCAGTACTTC.

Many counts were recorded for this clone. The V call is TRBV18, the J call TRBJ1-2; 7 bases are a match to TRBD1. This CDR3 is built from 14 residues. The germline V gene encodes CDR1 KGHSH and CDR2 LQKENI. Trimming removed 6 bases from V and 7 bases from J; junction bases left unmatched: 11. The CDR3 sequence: CASSPDKGAAGYTF. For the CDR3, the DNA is TGTGCCAGCTCTCCTGATAAGGGGGCGGCTGGCTACACCTTC.

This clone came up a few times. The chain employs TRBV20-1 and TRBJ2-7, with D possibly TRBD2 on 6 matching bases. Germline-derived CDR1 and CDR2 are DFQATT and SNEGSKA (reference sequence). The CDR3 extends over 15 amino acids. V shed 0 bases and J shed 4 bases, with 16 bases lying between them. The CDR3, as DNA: TGCAGTGCTAGAGATGGGGGGAAAAATACGTACGAGCAGTACTTC. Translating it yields CSARDGGKNTYEQYF.

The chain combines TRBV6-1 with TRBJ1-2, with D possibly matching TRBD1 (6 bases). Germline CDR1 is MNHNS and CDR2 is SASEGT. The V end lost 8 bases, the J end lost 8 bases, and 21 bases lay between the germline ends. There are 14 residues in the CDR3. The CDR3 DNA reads TGTGCCAGCCGACGGATACCGGCAGGGGTGGGCTACACCTTC. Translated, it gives CASRRIPAGVGYTF.

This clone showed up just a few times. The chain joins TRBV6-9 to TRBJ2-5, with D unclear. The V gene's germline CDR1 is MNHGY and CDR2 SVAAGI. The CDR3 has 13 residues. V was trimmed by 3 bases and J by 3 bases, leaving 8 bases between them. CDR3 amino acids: CASSYNREETQYF. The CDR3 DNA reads TGTGCCAGCAGTTACAATAGGGAAGAGACCCAGTACTTC.

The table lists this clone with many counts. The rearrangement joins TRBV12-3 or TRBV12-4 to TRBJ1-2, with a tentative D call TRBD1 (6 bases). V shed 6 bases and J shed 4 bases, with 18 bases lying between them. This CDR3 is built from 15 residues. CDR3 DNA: TGTGCCAGCAGCCCCCAGGGGCGGATTACCTATGGCTACACCTTC. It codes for CASSPQGRITYGYTF.

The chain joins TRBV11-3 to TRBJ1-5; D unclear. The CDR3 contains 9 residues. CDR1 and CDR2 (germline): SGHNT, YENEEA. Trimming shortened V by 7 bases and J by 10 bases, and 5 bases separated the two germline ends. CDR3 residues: CASTSPQHF. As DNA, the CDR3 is TGTGCCAGCACCTCCCCCCAGCATTTT. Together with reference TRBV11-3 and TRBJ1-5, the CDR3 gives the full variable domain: EAGVVQSPRYKIIEKKQPVAFWCNPISGHNTLYWYLQNLGQGPELLIRYENEEAVDDSQLPKDRFSAERLKGVDSTLKIQPAELGDSAVYLCASTSPQHFGDGTRLSIL.

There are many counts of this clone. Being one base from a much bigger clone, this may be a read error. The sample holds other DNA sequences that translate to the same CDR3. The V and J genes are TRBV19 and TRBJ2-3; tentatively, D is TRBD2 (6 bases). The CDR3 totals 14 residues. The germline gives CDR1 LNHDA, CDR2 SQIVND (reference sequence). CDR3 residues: CASSSGTSTDTQYF. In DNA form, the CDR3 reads TGTGCCAGTTCCTCGGGTACTAGCACAGACACGCAGTATTTT.

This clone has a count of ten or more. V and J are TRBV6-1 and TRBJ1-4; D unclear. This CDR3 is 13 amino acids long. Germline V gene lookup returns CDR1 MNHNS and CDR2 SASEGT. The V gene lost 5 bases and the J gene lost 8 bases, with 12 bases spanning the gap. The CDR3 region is CASSSRQREKLFF. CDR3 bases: TGTGCCAGCAGTTCGAGGCAGAGAGAAAAACTGTTTTTT.

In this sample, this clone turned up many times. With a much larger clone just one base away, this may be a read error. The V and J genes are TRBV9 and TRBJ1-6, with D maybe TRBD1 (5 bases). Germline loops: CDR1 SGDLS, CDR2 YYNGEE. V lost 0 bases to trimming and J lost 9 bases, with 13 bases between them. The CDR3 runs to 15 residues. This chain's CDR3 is CASSVEGIRGSPLHF. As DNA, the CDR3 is TGTGCCAGCAGCGTAGAGGGTATTAGGGGTTCACCCCTCCACTTT.

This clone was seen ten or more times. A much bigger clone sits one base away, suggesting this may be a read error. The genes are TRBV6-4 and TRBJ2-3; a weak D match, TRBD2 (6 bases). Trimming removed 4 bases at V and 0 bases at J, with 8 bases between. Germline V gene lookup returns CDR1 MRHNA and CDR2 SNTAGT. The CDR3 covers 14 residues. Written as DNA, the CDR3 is TGTGCCAGCAGTGGCGGGACTAGCACAGATACGCAGTATTTT. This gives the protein CASSGGTSTDTQYF.

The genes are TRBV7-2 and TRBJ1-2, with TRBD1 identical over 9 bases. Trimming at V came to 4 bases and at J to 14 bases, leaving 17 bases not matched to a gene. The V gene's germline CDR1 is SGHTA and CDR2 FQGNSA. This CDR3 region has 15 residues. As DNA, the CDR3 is TGTGCCAGCAGCTGGGGTTCAGGACAGGGGACCCTCGGAACCTTC. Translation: CASSWGSGQGTLGTF. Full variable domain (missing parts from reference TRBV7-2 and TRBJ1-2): GAGVSQSPSNKVTEKGKDVELRCDPISGHTALYWYRQSLGQGLEFLIYFQGNSAPDKSGLPSDRFSAERTGGSVSTLTIQRTQQEDSAVYLCASSWGSGQGTLGTFGSGTRLTVV.

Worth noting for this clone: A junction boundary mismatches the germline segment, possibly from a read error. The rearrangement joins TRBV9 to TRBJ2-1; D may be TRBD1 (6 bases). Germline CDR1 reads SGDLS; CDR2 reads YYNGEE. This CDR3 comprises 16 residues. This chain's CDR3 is CASSPQGGAIYNELFF. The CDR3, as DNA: TGTGCCAGCAGCCCGCAAGGGGGAGCGATTTACAATGAGCTGTTCTTC.

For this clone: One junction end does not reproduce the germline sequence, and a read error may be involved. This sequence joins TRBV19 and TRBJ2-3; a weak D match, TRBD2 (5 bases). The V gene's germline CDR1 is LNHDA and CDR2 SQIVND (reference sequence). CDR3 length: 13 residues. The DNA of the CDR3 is TGTGCCAGTAGTGGGAAACTAGTATCTACGGAGTCTTTT. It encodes CASSGKLVSTESF.

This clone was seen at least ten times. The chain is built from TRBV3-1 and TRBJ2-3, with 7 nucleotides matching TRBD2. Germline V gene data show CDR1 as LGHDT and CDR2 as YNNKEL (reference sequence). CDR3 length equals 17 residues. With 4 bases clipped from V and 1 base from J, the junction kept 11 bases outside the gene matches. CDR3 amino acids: CASSPIGRGGGTDTQYF. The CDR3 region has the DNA TGTGCCAGCAGCCCAATAGGGAGGGGTGGAGGCACAGATACGCAGTATTTT.

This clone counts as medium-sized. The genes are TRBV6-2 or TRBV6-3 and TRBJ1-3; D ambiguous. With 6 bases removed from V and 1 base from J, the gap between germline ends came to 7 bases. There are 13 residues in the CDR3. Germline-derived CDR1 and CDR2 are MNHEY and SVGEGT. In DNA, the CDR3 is TGTGCCAGCAGCCAAATTTCTGGAAACACCATATATTTT. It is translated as CASSQISGNTIYF.

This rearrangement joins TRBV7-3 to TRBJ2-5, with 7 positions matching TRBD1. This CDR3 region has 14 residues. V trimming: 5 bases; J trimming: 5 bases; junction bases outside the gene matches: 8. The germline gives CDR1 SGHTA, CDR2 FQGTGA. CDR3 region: CASSITGAGETQYF. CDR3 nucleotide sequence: TGTGCCAGCAGCATCACAGGGGCTGGGGAGACCCAGTACTTC.

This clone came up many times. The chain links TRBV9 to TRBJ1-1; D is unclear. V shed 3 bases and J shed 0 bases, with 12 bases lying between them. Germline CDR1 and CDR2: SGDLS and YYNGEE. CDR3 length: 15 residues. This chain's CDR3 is CASSATGAVNTEAFF. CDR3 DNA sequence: TGTGCCAGCAGCGCCACGGGAGCAGTGAACACTGAAGCTTTCTTT.

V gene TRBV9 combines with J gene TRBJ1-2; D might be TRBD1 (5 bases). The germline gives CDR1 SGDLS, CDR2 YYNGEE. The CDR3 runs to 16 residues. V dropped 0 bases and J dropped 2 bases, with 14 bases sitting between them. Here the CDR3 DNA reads TGTGCCAGCAGCGTAGGCGGCTCTGGGGCCAACTATGGCTACACCTTC. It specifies CASSVGGSGANYGYTF.

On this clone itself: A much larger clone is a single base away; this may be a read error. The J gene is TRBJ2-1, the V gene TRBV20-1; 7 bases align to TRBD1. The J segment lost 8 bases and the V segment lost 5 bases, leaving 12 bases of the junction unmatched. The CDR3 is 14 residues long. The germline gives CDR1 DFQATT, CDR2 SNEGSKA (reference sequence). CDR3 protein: CSAEVDRVNDEQFF. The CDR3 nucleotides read TGCAGTGCTGAGGTCGACAGGGTAAATGATGAGCAGTTCTTC.

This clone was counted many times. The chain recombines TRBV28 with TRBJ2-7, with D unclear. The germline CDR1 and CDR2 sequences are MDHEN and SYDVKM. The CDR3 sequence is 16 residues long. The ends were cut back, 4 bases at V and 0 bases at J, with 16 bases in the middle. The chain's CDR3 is CASSSAETRSSYEQYF. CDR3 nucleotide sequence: TGTGCCAGCAGTTCAGCTGAGACGCGGAGCTCCTACGAGCAGTACTTC. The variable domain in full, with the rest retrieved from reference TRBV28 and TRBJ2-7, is DVKVTQSSRYLVKRTGEKVFLECVQDMDHENMFWYRQDPGLGLRLIYFSYDVKMKEKGDIPEGYSVSREKKERFSLILESASTNQTSMYLCASSSAETRSSYEQYFGPGTRLTVT.

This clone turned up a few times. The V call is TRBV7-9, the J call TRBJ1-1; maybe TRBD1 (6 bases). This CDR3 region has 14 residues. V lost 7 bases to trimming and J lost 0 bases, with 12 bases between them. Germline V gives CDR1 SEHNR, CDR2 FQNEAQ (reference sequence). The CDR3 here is CASNAGDMNTEAFF. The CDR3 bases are TGTGCCAGCAACGCAGGGGATATGAACACTGAAGCTTTCTTT.

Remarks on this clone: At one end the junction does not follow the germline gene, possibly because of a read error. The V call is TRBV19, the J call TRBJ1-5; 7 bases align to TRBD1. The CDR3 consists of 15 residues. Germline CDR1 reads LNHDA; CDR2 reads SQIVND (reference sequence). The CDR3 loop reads CASSIRQGSNQPQNF. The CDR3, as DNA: TGTGCCAGTAGTATCAGACAGGGAAGCAATCAGCCACAGAATTTT.

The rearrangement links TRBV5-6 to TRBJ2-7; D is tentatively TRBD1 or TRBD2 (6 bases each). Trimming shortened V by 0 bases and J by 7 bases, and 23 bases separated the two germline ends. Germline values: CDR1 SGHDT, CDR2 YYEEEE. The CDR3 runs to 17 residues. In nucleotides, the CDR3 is TGTGCCAGCAGCTTGGCCCCGGGGGCACTACTACGGAAGGAGCAGTACTTC. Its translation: CASSLAPGALLRKEQYF.

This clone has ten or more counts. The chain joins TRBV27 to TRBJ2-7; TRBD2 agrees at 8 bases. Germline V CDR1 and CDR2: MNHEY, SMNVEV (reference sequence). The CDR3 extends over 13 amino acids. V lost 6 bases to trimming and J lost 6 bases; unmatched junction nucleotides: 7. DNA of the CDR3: TGTGCCAGCAGGAAAGCGGGAGTTCTCGAGCAGTACTTC. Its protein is CASRKAGVLEQYF.